Only a few counts were recorded for the clone carrying this T cell receptor (beta chain). The antigen is unknown. The authors reverse transcribed all of the isolated RNA, so sequencing captured expressed TCRB transcripts. Generated by immunoSEQ multiplex PCR, the TCRdb table keeps only in-frame clones and is missing some. The table lists under 250,000 clones, roughly 14% of them singletons, with about 0.02% in the top ten. This specimen comes from a study of beta chain features in type 1 diabetes. Study-level findings and limits: Sampled from patients, naive, central memory and Treg TCRB repertoires appeared more similar than those sampled from healthy donors. Significant though moderate, a shortening of TCRB CDR3s appeared in all four CD4+ subsets of Type 1 diabetes patients. More deletions and fewer insertions at VDJ junctions were seen in type 1 diabetes patients.

Every donor had blood drawn once into heparin, approximately 0.11 L on average. Germline CDR1 and CDR2: MNHNS and SASEGT. V was clipped by 7 bases and J by 6 bases, with 15 bases between them. CDR3 length equals 13 residues. The receptor's source is a young man with type 1 diabetes. The J gene is TRBJ1-1, the V gene TRBV6-1, with D possibly being TRBD1 (6 bases). Sequencing input: naive CD4+ T cells from blood. This CDR3 reads CASILTGSAEAFF. The CDR3 DNA follows: TGTGCCAGCATCCTGACAGGTTCGGCTGAAGCTTTCTTT.